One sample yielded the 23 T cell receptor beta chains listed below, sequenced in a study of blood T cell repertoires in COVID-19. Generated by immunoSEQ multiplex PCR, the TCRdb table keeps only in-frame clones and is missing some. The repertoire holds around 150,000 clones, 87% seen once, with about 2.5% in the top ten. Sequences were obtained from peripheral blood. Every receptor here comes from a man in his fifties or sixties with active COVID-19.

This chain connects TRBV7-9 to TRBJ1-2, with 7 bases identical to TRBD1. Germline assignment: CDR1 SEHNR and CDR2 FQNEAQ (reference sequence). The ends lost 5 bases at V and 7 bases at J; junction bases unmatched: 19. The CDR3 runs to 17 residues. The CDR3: CASSLRQGLGRSPGYTF. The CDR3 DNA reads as TGTGCCAGCAGCCTAAGACAGGGCCTGGGTAGGTCGCCTGGCTACACCTTC.

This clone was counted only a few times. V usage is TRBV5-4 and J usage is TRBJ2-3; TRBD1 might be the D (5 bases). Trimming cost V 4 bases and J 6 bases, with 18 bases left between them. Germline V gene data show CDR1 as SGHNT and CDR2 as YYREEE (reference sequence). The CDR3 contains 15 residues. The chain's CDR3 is CASSLPRAGWDTQYF. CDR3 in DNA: TGTGCCAGCAGCCTACCACGAGCAGGGTGGGATACGCAGTATTTT.

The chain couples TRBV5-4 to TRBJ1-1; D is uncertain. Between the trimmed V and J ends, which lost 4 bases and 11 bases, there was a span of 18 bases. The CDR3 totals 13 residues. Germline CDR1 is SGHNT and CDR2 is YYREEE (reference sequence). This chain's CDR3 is CASSLNPLEEAFF. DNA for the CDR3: TGTGCCAGCAGCCTAAATCCTCTTGAAGAGGCTTTCTTT.

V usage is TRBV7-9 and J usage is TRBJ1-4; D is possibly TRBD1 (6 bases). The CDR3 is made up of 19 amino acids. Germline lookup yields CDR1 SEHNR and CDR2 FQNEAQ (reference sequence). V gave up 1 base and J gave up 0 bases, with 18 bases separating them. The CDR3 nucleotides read TGTGCCAGCAGCTTAGTCAGTTTCCAGGGGCAAGCAACTAATGAAAAACTGTTTTTT. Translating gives CASSLVSFQGQATNEKLFF.

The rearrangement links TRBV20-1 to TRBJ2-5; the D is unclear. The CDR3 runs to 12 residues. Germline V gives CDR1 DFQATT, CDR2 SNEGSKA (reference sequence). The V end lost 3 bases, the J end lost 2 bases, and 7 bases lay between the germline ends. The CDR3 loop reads CSASLQQETQYF. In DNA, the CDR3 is TGCAGTGCTAGTCTGCAGCAAGAGACCCAGTACTTC.

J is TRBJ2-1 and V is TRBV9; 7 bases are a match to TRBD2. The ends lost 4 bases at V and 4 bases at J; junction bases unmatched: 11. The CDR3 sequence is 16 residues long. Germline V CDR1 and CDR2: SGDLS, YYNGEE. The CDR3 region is CASSPRSGVSYNEQFF. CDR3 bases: TGTGCCAGCAGCCCAAGGAGCGGGGTCTCTTACAATGAGCAGTTCTTC.

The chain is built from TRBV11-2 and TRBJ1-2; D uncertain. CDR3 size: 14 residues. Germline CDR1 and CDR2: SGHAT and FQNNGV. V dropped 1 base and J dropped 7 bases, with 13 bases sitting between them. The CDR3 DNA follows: TGTGCCAGCAGCTTAGCCGAGGGTCCTTTTGGCTACACCTTC. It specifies CASSLAEGPFGYTF. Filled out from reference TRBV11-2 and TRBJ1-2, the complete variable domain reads EAGVAQSPRYKIIEKRQSVAFWCNPISGHATLYWYQQILGQGPKLLIQFQNNGVVDDSQLPKDRFSAERLKGVDSTLKIQPAKLEDSAVYLCASSLAEGPFGYTFGSGTRLTVV.

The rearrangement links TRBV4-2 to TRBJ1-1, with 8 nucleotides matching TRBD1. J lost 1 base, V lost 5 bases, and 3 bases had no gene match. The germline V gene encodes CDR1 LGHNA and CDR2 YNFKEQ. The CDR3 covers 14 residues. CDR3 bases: TGTGCCAGCAGCATAGGACAGGGGAACACTGAAGCTTTCTTT. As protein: CASSIGQGNTEAFF.

CDR3 bases: TGTGCCAGCAGCGATGGCAGGGGATATGAAAAACTGTTTTTT. Encoded protein: CASSDGRGYEKLFF. The rearrangement links TRBV7-9 to TRBJ1-4; perhaps TRBD1 as D (6 bases). CDR3 length: 14 amino acids. Germline lookup yields CDR1 SEHNR and CDR2 FQNEAQ (reference sequence). Trimming removed 5 bases from V and 6 bases from J, with 13 bases in between.

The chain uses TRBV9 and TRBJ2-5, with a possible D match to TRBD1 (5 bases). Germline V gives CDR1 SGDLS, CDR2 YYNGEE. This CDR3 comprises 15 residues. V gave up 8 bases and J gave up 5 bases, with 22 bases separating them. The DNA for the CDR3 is TGTGCCAGGCCGTTGGGGCTCCCCTTTCGCGAGACCCAGTACTTC. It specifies CARPLGLPFRETQYF.

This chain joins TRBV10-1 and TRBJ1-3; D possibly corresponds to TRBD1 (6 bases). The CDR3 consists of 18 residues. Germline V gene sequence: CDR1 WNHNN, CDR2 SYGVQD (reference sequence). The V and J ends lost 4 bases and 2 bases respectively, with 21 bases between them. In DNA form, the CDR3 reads TGCGCCAGCAGTGTCACCCCCGGGACAAGGGGCACTGGAAACACCATATATTTT. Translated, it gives CASSVTPGTRGTGNTIYF.

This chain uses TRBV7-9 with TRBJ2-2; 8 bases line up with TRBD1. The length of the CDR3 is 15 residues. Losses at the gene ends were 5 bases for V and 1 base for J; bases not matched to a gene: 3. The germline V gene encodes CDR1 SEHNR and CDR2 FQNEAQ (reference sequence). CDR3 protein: CASSLQGVNTGELFF. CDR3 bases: TGTGCCAGCAGCCTACAGGGGGTGAACACCGGGGAGCTGTTTTTT.

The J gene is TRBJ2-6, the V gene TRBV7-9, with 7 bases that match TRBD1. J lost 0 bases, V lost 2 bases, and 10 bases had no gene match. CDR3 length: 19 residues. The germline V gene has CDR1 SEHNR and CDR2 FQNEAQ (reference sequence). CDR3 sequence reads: CASSLNSGQSSSGANVLTF. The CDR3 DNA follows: TGTGCCAGCAGCTTAAATTCGGGACAGTCGTCCTCTGGGGCCAACGTCCTGACTTTC.

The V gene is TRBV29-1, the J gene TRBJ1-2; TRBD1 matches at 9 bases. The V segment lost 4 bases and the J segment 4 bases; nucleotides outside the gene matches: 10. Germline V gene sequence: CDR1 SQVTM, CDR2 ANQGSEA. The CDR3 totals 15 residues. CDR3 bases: TGCAGCGTTGGGGAGACAGGGGGAAGTAGCTATGGCTACACCTTC. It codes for CSVGETGGSSYGYTF.

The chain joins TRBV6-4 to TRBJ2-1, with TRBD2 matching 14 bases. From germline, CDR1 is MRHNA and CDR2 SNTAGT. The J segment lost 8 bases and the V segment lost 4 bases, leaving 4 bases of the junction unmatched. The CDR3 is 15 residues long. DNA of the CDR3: TGTGCCAGCAGTGCCGGGACTAGCGGGGGCGATGAGCAGTTCTTC. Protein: CASSAGTSGGDEQFF.

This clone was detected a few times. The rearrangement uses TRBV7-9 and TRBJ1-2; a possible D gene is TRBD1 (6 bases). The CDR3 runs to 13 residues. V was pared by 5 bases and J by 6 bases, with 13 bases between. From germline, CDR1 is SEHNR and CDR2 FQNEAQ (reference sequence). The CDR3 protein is CASSPTWTDGYTF. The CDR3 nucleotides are TGTGCCAGCAGCCCGACCTGGACAGATGGCTACACCTTC. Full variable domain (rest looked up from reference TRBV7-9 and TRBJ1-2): DTGVSQNPRHKITKRGQNVTFRCDPISEHNRLYWYRQTLGQGPEFLTYFQNEAQLEKSRLLSDRFSAERPKGSFSTLEIQRTEQGDSAMYLCASSPTWTDGYTFGSGTRLTVV.

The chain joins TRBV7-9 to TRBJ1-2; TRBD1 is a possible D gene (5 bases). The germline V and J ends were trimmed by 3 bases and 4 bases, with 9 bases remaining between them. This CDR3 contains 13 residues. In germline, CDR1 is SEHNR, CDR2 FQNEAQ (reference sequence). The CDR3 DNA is TGTGCCAGCAGCTTCGACAGTCTCTATGGCTACACCTTC. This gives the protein CASSFDSLYGYTF. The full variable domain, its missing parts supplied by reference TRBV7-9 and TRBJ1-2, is DTGVSQNPRHKITKRGQNVTFRCDPISEHNRLYWYRQTLGQGPEFLTYFQNEAQLEKSRLLSDRFSAERPKGSFSTLEIQRTEQGDSAMYLCASSFDSLYGYTFGSGTRLTVV.

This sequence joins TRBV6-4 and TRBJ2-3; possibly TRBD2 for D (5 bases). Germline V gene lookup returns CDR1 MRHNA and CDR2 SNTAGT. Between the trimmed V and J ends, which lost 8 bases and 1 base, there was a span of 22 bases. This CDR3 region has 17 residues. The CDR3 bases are TGTGCCAGCTCTCGGAGGCCCACCTCCCTAGGCACAGATACGCAGTATTTT. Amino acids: CASSRRPTSLGTDTQYF.

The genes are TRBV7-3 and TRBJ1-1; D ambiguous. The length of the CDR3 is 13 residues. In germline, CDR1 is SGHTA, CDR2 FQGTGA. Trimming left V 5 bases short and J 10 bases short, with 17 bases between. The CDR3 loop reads CASSLHPFRGAFF. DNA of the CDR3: TGTGCCAGCAGCCTCCACCCGTTCCGGGGAGCTTTCTTT.

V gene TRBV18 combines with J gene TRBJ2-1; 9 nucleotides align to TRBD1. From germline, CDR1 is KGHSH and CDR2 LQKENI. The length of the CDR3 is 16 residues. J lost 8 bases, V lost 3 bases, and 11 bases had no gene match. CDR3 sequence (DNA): TGTGCCAGCTCACCGGGGGACAGGGTGTTATTTCATGAGCAGTTCTTC. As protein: CASSPGDRVLFHEQFF.

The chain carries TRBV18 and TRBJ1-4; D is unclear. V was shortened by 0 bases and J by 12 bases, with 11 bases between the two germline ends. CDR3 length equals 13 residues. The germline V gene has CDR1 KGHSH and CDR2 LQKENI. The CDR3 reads CASSPPPGWQLFF. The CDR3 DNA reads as TGTGCCAGCTCACCACCTCCAGGTTGGCAACTGTTTTTT.

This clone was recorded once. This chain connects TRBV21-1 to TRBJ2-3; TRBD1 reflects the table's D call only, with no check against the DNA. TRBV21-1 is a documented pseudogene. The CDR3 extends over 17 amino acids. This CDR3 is CASSKMKGAWGTDTQYF. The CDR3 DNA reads TGTGCCAGCAGCAAAATGAAGGGGGCCTGGGGAACAGATACGCAGTATTTT.

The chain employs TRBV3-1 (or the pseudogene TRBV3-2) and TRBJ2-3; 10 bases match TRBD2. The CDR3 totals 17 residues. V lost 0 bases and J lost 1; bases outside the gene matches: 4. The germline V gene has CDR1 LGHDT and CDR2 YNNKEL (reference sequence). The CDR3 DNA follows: TGTGCCAGCAGCCAAGAGGCCGGGACTAGCGGCACAGATACGCAGTATTTT. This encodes CASSQEAGTSGTDTQYF.